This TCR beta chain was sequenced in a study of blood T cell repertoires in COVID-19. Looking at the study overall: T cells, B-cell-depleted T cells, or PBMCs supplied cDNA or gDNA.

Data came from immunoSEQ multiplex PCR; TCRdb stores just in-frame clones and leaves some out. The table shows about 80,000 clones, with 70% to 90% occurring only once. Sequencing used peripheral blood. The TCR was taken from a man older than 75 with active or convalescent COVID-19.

The CDR3 DNA reads TGTGCCAGCAGCCAAGTTCTGGGGCTTAATCAGCCCCAGCATTTT. Encoded protein: CASSQVLGLNQPQHF. The chain has TRBV4-2 and TRBJ1-5, with D maybe TRBD1 (5 bases). Per the germline V gene, CDR1 is LGHNA and CDR2 is YNFKEQ. This CDR3 has 15 residues. V shed 1 base and J shed 4 bases, with 11 bases lying between them.